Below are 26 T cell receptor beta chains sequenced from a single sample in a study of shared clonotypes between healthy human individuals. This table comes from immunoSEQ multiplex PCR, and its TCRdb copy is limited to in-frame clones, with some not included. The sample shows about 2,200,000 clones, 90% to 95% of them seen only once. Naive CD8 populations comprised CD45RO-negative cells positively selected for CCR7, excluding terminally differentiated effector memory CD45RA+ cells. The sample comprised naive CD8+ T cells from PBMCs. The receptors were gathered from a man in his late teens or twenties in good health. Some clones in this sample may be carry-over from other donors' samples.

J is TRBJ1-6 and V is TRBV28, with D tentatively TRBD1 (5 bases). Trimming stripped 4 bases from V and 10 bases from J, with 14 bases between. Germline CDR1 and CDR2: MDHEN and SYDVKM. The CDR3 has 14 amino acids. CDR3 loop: CASSWGPRGSPLHF. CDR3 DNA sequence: TGTGCCAGCAGTTGGGGCCCTAGAGGATCACCCCTCCACTTT.

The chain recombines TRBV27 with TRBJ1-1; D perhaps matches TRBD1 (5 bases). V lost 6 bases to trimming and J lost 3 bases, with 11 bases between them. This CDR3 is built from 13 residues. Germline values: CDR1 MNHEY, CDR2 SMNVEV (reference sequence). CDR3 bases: TGTGCCAGCAGCCCTGTGGGGGACACTGAAGCTTTCTTT. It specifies CASSPVGDTEAFF.

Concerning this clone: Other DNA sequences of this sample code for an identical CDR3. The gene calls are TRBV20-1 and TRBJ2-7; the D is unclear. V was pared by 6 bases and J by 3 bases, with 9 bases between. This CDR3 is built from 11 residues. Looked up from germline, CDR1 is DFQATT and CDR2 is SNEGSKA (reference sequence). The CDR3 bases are TGCAGTGCCAGTGGCGGCTACGAGCAGTACTTC. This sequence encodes CSASGGYEQYF.

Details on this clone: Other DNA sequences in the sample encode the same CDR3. CDR3: CASSVGRDEQFF. The CDR3 DNA reads TGTGCCAGCAGCGTAGGGCGCGATGAGCAGTTCTTC. The chain recombines TRBV9 with TRBJ2-1; no definite D call. The CDR3 contains 12 residues. The germline CDR1 and CDR2 sequences are SGDLS and YYNGEE. The germline V and J ends were trimmed by 0 bases and 8 bases, with 6 bases remaining between them.

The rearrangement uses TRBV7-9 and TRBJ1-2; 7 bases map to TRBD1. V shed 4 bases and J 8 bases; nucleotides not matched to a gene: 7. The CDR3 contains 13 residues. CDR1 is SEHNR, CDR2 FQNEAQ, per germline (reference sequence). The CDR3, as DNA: TGTGCCAGCAGCTCCGACAGGGATTGGGGCTACACCTTC. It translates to CASSSDRDWGYTF.

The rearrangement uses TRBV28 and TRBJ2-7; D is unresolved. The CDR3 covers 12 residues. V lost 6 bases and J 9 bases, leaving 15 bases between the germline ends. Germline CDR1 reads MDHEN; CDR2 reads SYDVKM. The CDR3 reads CASSQLRLWQYF. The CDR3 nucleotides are TGTGCCAGCAGCCAGCTAAGGTTGTGGCAGTACTTC.

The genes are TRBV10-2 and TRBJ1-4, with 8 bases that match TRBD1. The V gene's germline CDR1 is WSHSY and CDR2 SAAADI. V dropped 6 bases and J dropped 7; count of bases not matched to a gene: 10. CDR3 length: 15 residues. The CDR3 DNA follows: TGCGCCAGCAGGCCCAGGGGGCTTGAGGTTGAAAAACTGTTTTTT. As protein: CASRPRGLEVEKLFF.

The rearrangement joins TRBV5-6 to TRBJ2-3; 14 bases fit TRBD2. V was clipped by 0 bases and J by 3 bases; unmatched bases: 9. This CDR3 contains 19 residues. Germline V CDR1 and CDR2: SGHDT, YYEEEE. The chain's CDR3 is CASSLGLAGGLRRTDTQYF. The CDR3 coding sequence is TGTGCCAGCAGCTTGGGACTAGCGGGAGGGCTGAGGCGAACAGATACGCAGTATTTT.

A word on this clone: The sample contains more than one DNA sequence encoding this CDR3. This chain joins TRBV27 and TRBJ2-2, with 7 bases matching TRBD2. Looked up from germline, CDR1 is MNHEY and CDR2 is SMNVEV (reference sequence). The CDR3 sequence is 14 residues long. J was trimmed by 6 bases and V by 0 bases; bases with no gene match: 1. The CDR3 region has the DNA TGTGCCAGCAGTTTATCGGGGGGGGCCGGGGAGCTGTTTTTT. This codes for CASSLSGGAGELFF.

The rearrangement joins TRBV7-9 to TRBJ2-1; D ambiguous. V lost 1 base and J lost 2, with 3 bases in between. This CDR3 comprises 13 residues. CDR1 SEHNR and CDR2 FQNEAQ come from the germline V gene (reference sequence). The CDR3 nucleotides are TGTGCCAGCAGCTTAGGGGCCTACAATGAGCAGTTCTTC. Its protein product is CASSLGAYNEQFF.

The CDR3 loop is CASSSQGAPYNEQFF. The CDR3 DNA follows: TGTGCCAGCAGCTCCCAGGGGGCCCCCTACAATGAGCAGTTCTTC. The rearrangement joins TRBV5-6 to TRBJ2-1; TRBD1 matches 8 bases. Germline values: CDR1 SGHDT, CDR2 YYEEEE. J lost 2 bases, V lost 3 bases, and 4 bases had no gene match. The CDR3 is 15 residues long.

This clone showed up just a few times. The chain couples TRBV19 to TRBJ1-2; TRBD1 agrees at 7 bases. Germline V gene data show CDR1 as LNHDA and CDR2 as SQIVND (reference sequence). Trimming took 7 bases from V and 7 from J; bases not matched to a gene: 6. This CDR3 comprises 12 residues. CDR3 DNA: TGTGCCAGTACCGGGACAGTCAGTGGCTACACCTTC. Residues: CASTGTVSGYTF.

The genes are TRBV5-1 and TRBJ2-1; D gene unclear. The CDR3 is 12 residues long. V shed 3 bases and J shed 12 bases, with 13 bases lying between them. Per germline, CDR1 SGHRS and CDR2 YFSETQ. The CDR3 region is CASSSTPKGQFF. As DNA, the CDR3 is TGCGCCAGCAGCTCAACTCCCAAGGGGCAGTTCTTC.

The CDR3 nucleotides read TGTGCCAGCAGCTCCCGGACTAGCCTCAATGAGCAGTTCTTC. This translates into CASSSRTSLNEQFF. This chain connects TRBV5-6 to TRBJ2-1, with 8 bases identical to TRBD2. The germline V gene has CDR1 SGHDT and CDR2 YYEEEE. The trim removed 3 bases at V and 6 bases at J, leaving 5 bases unmatched. The CDR3 totals 14 residues. Variable domain in full (rest from reference TRBV5-6 and TRBJ2-1): DAGVTQSPTHLIKTRGQQVTLRCSPKSGHDTVSWYQQALGQGPQFIFQYYEEEERQRGNFPDRFSGHQFPNYSSELNVNALLLGDSALYLCASSSRTSLNEQFFGPGTRLTVL.

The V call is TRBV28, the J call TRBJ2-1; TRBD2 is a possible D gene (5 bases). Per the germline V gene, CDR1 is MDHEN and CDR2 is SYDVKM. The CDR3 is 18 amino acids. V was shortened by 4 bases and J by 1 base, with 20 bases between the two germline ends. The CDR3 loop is CASSSATNSVDSYNEQFF. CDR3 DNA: TGTGCCAGCAGTTCAGCGACAAATAGCGTTGATTCCTACAATGAGCAGTTCTTC. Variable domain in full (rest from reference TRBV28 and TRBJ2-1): DVKVTQSSRYLVKRTGEKVFLECVQDMDHENMFWYRQDPGLGLRLIYFSYDVKMKEKGDIPEGYSVSREKKERFSLILESASTNQTSMYLCASSSATNSVDSYNEQFFGPGTRLTVL.

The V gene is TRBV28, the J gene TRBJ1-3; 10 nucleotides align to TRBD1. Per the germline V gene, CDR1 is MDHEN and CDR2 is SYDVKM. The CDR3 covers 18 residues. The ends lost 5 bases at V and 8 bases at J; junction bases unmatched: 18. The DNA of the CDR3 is TGTGCCAGCAGTCTAACGCGGGACAGGGGACCTTCGTGGGACACCATATATTTT. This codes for CASSLTRDRGPSWDTIYF. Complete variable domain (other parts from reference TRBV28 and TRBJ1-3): DVKVTQSSRYLVKRTGEKVFLECVQDMDHENMFWYRQDPGLGLRLIYFSYDVKMKEKGDIPEGYSVSREKKERFSLILESASTNQTSMYLCASSLTRDRGPSWDTIYFGEGSWLTVV.

This chain's CDR3 is CAISESGTPAGGYTF. As DNA, the CDR3 is TGTGCCATCAGTGAGTCGGGGACTCCGGCGGGAGGCTACACCTTC. The chain employs TRBV10-3 and TRBJ1-2, with D possibly being TRBD1 (5 bases). CDR3 length: 15 residues. V dropped 0 bases and J dropped 8 bases, with 16 bases sitting between them. The germline V gene has CDR1 ENHRY and CDR2 SYGVKD.

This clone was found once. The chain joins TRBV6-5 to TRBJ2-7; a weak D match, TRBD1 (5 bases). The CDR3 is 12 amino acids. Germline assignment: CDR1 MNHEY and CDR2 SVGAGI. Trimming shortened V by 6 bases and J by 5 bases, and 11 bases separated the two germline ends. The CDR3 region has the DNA TGTGCCAGCAGCAGCCCCAGGGACGAGCAGTACTTC. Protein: CASSSPRDEQYF.

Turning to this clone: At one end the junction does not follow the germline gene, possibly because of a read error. The CDR3 nucleotides read TGCAGCGTCGAAGGACAGGGGGCCGGTGGAGCCCAGTACTTC. It is translated as CSVEGQGAGGAQYF. The V gene is TRBV29-1, the J gene TRBJ2-5, with 11 bases lining up with TRBD1. This CDR3 has 14 amino acids. Per the germline V gene, CDR1 is SQVTM and CDR2 is ANQGSEA. The full variable domain, rest sourced from reference TRBV29-1 and TRBJ2-5, is SAVISQKPSRDICQRGTSLTIQCQVDSQVTMMFWYRQQPGQSLTLIATANQGSEATYESGFVIDKFPISRPNLTFSTLTVSNMSPEDSSIYLCSVEGQGAGGAQYFGPGTRLLVL.

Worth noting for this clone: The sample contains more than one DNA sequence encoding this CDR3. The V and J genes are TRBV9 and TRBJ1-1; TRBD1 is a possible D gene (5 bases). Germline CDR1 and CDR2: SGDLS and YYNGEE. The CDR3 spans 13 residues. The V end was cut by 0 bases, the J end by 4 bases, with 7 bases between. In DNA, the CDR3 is TGTGCCAGCAGCGTAGCAGGGCGCACTGAAGCTTTCTTT. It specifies CASSVAGRTEAFF.

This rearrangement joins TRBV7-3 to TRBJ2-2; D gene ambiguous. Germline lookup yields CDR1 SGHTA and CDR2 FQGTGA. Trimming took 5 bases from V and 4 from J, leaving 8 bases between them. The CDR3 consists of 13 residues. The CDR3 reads CASSQMGTGELFF. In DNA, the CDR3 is TGTGCCAGCAGCCAAATGGGCACCGGGGAGCTGTTTTTT. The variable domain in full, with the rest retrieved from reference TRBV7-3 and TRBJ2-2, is GAGVSQTPSNKVTEKGKYVELRCDPISGHTALYWYRQSLGQGPEFLIYFQGTGAADDSGLPNDRFFAVRPEGSVSTLKIQRTERGDSAVYLCASSQMGTGELFFGEGSRLTVL.

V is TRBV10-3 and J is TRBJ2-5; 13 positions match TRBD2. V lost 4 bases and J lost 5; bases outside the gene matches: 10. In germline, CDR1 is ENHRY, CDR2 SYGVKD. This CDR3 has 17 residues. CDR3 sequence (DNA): TGTGCCATCAGTGCGACTAGCGGGAGGACGGGGAAGGAGACCCAGTACTTC. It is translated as CAISATSGRTGKETQYF.

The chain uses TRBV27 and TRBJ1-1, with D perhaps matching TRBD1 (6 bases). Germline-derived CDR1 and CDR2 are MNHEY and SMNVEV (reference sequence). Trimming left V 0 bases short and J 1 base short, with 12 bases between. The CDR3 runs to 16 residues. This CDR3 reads CASSLSAGTTNTEAFF. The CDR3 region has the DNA TGTGCCAGCAGTTTATCGGCCGGGACAACGAACACTGAAGCTTTCTTT.

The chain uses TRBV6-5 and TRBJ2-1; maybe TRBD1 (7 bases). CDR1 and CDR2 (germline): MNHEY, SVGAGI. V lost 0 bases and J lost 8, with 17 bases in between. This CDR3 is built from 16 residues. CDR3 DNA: TGTGCCAGCAGTTACTCGCGGGACAGACTCACGGATGAGCAGTTCTTC. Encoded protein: CASSYSRDRLTDEQFF.

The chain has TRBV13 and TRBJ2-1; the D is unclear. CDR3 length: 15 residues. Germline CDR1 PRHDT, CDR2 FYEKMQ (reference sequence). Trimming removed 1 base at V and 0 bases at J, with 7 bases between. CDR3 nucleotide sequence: TGTGCCAGCAGCTTAGTTGGGAACTCCTACAATGAGCAGTTCTTC. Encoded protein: CASSLVGNSYNEQFF.

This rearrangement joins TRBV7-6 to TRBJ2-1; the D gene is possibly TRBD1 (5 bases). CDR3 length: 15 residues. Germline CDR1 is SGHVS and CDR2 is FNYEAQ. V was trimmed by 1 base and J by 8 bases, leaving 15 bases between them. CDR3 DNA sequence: TGTGCCAGCAGCTTAGACAGGTTTAGGAGCCATGAGCAGTTCTTC. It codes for CASSLDRFRSHEQFF. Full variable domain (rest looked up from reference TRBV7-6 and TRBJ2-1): GAGVSQSPRYKVTKRGQDVALRCDPISGHVSLYWYRQALGQGPEFLTYFNYEAQQDKSGLPNDRFSAERPEGSISTLTIQRTEQRDSAMYRCASSLDRFRSHEQFFGPGTRLTVL.